This TCR beta chain appears in the sequencing data of a study of cytomegalovirus exposure and HLA in healthy donors. Study context: In a previous analysis, more than 90 million unique TCR beta sequences were found from some 200 million T cells. Study-level findings and limits: Researchers catalogued approximately 160 TCR beta chains as cytomegalovirus-associated. An analysis done earlier found most TCR beta V segments productive about 87% or about 30% of the time.

As concerns this clone: As yet, its antigen is unknown.

The CDR3 totals 12 residues. The V gene end was trimmed by 11 bases and the J gene end by 5 bases; junction bases not matched to a gene: 6. Germline loops: CDR1 ENHRY, CDR2 SYGVKD. The PCR made use of 60 Vbeta and 13 Jbeta primers. Profiled with immunoSEQ multiplex PCR; TCRdb holds only in-frame clones, not every one. The specimen's table records roughly 57,000 clones. What was sequenced was PBMCs. The clonotype was recovered from a man in his late teens or twenties in good health and CMV-seropositive. V gene TRBV10-3 combines with J gene TRBJ2-1, with 7 positions matching TRBD2. In DNA form, the CDR3 reads TGTGCCGTCCTCGGGACTAACAATGAGCAGTTCTTC. Translation gives CAVLGTNNEQFF.